The 19 T cell receptor beta chains below all came from one sample that was sequenced in a study of OX40 agonist ivuxolimab in advanced cancers. Profiled with immunoSEQ multiplex PCR; TCRdb holds only in-frame clones, not every one. The repertoire has tens of thousands of clones, just over 85% of them found once; the top ten carry around a fifth. The sample here was CD4+ or CD8+ T cells sorted from blood, taken in a trial of the OX40 agonist ivuxolimab. The source of these receptors is an adult with an advanced solid tumor such as melanoma, head and neck, liver or kidney cancer.

The chain joins TRBV7-3 to TRBJ2-3; D uncertain. Germline V CDR1 and CDR2: SGHTA, FQGTGA. With 2 bases removed from V and 5 bases from J, the gap between germline ends came to 11 bases. CDR3 length: 14 residues. CDR3 amino acids: CASSLLVGEDTQYF. As DNA, the CDR3 is TGTGCCAGCAGCTTATTGGTTGGGGAAGATACGCAGTATTTT.

The CDR3 DNA is TGTGCCAGCAGCTTATTCCTCGTAGAGGAAGAGACCCAGTACTTC. It is translated as CASSLFLVEEETQYF. The genes are TRBV11-2 and TRBJ2-5; D is unclear. This CDR3 contains 15 residues. Trimming left V 2 bases short and J 3 bases short, with 13 bases between. CDR1 SGHAT and CDR2 FQNNGV come from the germline V gene.

This clone was seen just once. The chain combines TRBV19 with TRBJ1-5; TRBD1 agrees at 9 bases. The germline CDR1 and CDR2 sequences are LNHDA and SQIVND (reference sequence). CDR3 length equals 17 residues. The J segment lost 2 bases and the V segment lost 10 bases, leaving 15 bases of the junction unmatched. The CDR3, as DNA: TGTGCCATCCTCCGGGGTCTGCGGACAGGGGGCAATCAGCCCCAGCATTTT. As protein: CAILRGLRTGGNQPQHF. The whole variable domain, filled in from reference TRBV19 and TRBJ1-5, reads DGGITQSPKYLFRKEGQNVTLSCEQNLNHDAMYWYRQDPGQGLRLIYYSQIVNDFQKGDIAEGYSVSREKKESFPLTVTSAQKNPTAFYLCAILRGLRTGGNQPQHFGDGTRLSIL.

This clone was observed once. Written as DNA, the CDR3 is TGTGCCAGCAGCCTGGTTATAGGGAACACAGATACGCAGTATTTT. It yields the protein CASSLVIGNTDTQYF. The chain employs TRBV5-6 and TRBJ2-3; D remains ambiguous. The CDR3 consists of 15 residues. Germline V gene lookup returns CDR1 SGHDT and CDR2 YYEEEE. Trimming took off 4 bases at V and 2 bases at J, with 14 bases between the two ends.

The chain recombines TRBV27 with TRBJ2-7; TRBD1 might be the D (6 bases). CDR1 and CDR2 (germline): MNHEY, SMNVEV (reference sequence). Trimming cost V 7 bases and J 5 bases, with 21 bases left between them. This CDR3 is built from 15 residues. As DNA, the CDR3 is TGTGCCAGCACCTCTGGGGTCCTAAGGGACAACGAGCAGTACTTC. Amino acid sequence: CASTSGVLRDNEQYF.

Only a few counts were recorded for this clone. V and J are TRBV27 and TRBJ2-7, with 8 positions matching TRBD1. Germline CDR1 is MNHEY and CDR2 is SMNVEV (reference sequence). The CDR3 is made up of 15 amino acids. J was trimmed by 5 bases and V by 3 bases; bases with no gene match: 9. The CDR3 sequence: CASSFVPGGRDEQYF. CDR3 bases: TGTGCCAGCAGTTTCGTACCAGGGGGCCGTGACGAGCAGTACTTC.

This chain joins TRBV2 and TRBJ2-7; 10 nucleotides match TRBD1. There are 18 residues in the CDR3. Germline CDR1 and CDR2: SNHLY and FYNNEI. V dropped 4 bases and J dropped 3; count of bases not matched to a gene: 15. In DNA form, the CDR3 reads TGTGCCAGCAGTGTTACTGGGACAGGGGCATCTTTCAACTACGAGCAGTACTTC. Translated: CASSVTGTGASFNYEQYF. The full variable domain, rest sourced from reference TRBV2 and TRBJ2-7, is EPEVTQTPSHQVTQMGQEVILRCVPISNHLYFYWYRQILGQKVEFLVSFYNNEISEKSEIFDDQFSVERPDGSNFTLKIRSTKLEDSAMYFCASSVTGTGASFNYEQYFGPGTRLTVT.

This clone is categorized as medium-sized. The chain couples TRBV7-6 to TRBJ1-5, with D unresolved. Germline V lookup: CDR1 SGHVS, CDR2 FNYEAQ. The length of the CDR3 is 13 residues. Deletions cut 5 bases from V and 4 bases from J, with 9 bases between. The CDR3 protein is CASSLLENQPQHF. CDR3 DNA: TGTGCCAGCAGCCTGTTGGAGAATCAGCCCCAGCATTTT.

V usage is TRBV7-6 and J usage is TRBJ2-3, with 7 bases fitting TRBD2. This CDR3 is built from 14 residues. CDR1 SGHVS and CDR2 FNYEAQ come from the germline V gene. J gave up 4 bases and V 3 bases, and 4 bases lay outside the gene matches. CDR3 in DNA: TGTGCCAGCAGCTTGCTAGCGGCTCCAGATACGCAGTATTTT. It is translated as CASSLLAAPDTQYF.

V and J are TRBV4-2 and TRBJ2-3; D unresolved. From germline, CDR1 is LGHNA and CDR2 YNFKEQ. Trimming removed 1 base from V and 4 bases from J, with 12 bases in between. The CDR3 has 15 residues. This CDR3 is CASSQVLGSPDTQYF. As DNA, the CDR3 is TGTGCCAGCAGCCAAGTTCTGGGATCCCCAGATACGCAGTATTTT.

In this sample, this clone turned up once. V usage is TRBV28 and J usage is TRBJ1-2; D is possibly TRBD1 (5 bases). This CDR3 contains 15 residues. CDR1 is MDHEN, CDR2 SYDVKM, per germline. Trimming pared 7 bases from V and 7 bases from J, leaving 22 bases between. In nucleotides, the CDR3 is TGTGCCAGCACCTCCTTAGGGCAGGGAGAGAGTGGCTACACCTTC. It codes for CASTSLGQGESGYTF.

This rearrangement joins TRBV6-1 to TRBJ1-1; D call uncertain. Per the germline V gene, CDR1 is MNHNS and CDR2 is SASEGT. V lost 2 bases to trimming and J lost 4 bases, with 5 bases between them. There are 12 residues in the CDR3. CDR3 amino acids: CASSEPGTEAFF. The CDR3 bases are TGTGCCAGCAGTGAACCCGGCACTGAAGCTTTCTTT.

This clone has just a few counts. The chain combines TRBV10-2 with TRBJ2-7, with D perhaps TRBD1 (5 bases). The germline V gene encodes CDR1 WSHSY and CDR2 SAAADI. Trimming stripped 8 bases from V and 2 bases from J, with 16 bases between. The CDR3 loop spans 14 amino acids. CDR3 amino acids: CASEKDKLAYEQYF. The CDR3 region has the DNA TGCGCCAGCGAAAAGGACAAGTTAGCCTACGAGCAGTACTTC.

The J gene is TRBJ2-1, the V gene TRBV5-4, with 10 bases fitting TRBD1. Germline loops: CDR1 SGHNT, CDR2 YYREEE (reference sequence). V lost 4 bases to trimming and J lost 7 bases; unmatched junction nucleotides: 8. This CDR3 contains 15 residues. As DNA, the CDR3 is TGTGCCAGCAGCCCCGGGACAGGGGACTTGAATGAGCAGTTCTTC. It translates to CASSPGTGDLNEQFF.

The J gene is TRBJ2-2, the V gene TRBV6-5; D unclear. Germline V gene lookup returns CDR1 MNHEY and CDR2 SVGAGI. V lost 1 base and J lost 2, with 11 bases in between. The CDR3 contains 16 residues. Here the CDR3 reads CASSYFIVYNTGELFF. In DNA form, the CDR3 reads TGTGCCAGCAGTTACTTCATCGTTTACAACACCGGGGAGCTGTTTTTT.

The chain uses TRBV19 and TRBJ2-7; TRBD2 is a possible D gene (6 bases). CDR3 length: 15 amino acids. V dropped 5 bases and J dropped 7 bases, with 21 bases sitting between them. The germline V gene encodes CDR1 LNHDA and CDR2 SQIVND (reference sequence). The CDR3 region is CASSAPEIGEEEQYF. In DNA, the CDR3 is TGTGCCAGTAGTGCCCCGGAGATTGGGGAGGAAGAGCAGTACTTC.

The chain's CDR3 is CASSLRASTDTQYF. CDR3 nucleotide sequence: TGTGCCAGCAGCCTGCGAGCTAGCACAGATACGCAGTATTTT. The rearrangement uses TRBV21-1 and TRBJ2-3; the table assigns TRBD2, which was not confirmed against the DNA. TRBV21-1 is deemed a pseudogene. The CDR3 loop spans 14 amino acids.

V gene TRBV20-1 combines with J gene TRBJ2-1; D gene ambiguous. In germline, CDR1 is DFQATT, CDR2 SNEGSKA (reference sequence). The CDR3 runs 8 residues. The germline V and J ends were trimmed by 3 bases and 12 bases, with 3 bases remaining between them. This CDR3 is CSASGQFF. The CDR3 DNA sequence: TGCAGTGCTAGCGGGCAGTTCTTC.

This sequence joins TRBV7-9 and TRBJ2-5, with D uncertain. The CDR3 is 17 residues long. Germline V gene sequence: CDR1 SEHNR, CDR2 FQNEAQ (reference sequence). V lost 5 bases, J lost 4 bases, and 23 bases lay in between. The DNA of the CDR3 is TGTGCCAGCAGCCCCGACGGGTTCCCCTTAGATCGAGAGACCCAGTACTTC. Translation gives CASSPDGFPLDRETQYF.